Reported below is one T cell receptor beta chain. These data come from a study of blood T cell repertoires in COVID-19. About the study: Nucleic acid was either cDNA or gDNA, and it came from T cells, B-cell-depleted T cells, or PBMCs.

Germline lookup yields CDR1 MGHDK and CDR2 SYGVNS. The CDR3 sequence is 14 residues long. V dropped 5 bases and J dropped 8 bases, with 16 bases sitting between them. Sequencing was performed with immunoSEQ multiplex PCR; in TCRdb, only in-frame clones are kept and a portion is missing. The sample consists of 200,000 to 250,000 clones, nearly 90% of them appearing once. Participants were aged about 18 to 89 years from about two dozen US areas. This chain links TRBV25-1 with TRBJ2-1, with D perhaps TRBD2 (6 bases). The source material was PBMCs or T cells enriched from blood (not recorded which). The TCR sequence derives from a man aged 25-40 years who had been exposed to COVID-19. CDR3 coding DNA: TGTGCCAGCAGTCCCGCCTGGGGGGTAGATGAGCAGTTCTTC. It encodes CASSPAWGVDEQFF.